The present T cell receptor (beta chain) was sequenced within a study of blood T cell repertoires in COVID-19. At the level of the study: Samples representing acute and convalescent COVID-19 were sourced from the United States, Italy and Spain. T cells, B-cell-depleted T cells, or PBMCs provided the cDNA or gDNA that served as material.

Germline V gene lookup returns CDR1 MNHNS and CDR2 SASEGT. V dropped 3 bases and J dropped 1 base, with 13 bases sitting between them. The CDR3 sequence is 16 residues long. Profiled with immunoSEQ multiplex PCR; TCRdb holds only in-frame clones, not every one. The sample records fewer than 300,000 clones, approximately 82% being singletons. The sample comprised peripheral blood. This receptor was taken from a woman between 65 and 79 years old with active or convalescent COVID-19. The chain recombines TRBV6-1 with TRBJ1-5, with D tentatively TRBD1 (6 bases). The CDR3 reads CASSDGGWGSNQPQHF. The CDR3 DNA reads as TGTGCCAGCAGTGATGGGGGCTGGGGGAGCAATCAGCCCCAGCATTTT.